These 4 T cell receptor beta chains came from one sample sequenced in a study of regulatory dendritic cells for organ transplantation (dated by TCRdb to about 2017). The library was prepared using the immunoSEQ multiplex PCR assay. TCRdb stores this immuneACCESS table with in-frame sequences only. Part of the clones is absent; in the studies checked, under half of the shortfall reflects unresolved V genes, and no reason is known for the rest. The sample has about 28,000 clones on record, roughly 80% of them singletons. Clones ranked in the top ten supply around 0.093% of the sample. What was sequenced was naive CD4+ T cells from blood. In the paper's terms, the cell subset or site label means: CD45RA+ naive T cells. The receptors derive from a human donor in good health.

This clone was counted a few times. The gene calls are TRBV19 and TRBJ2-5; maybe TRBD1 (5 bases). CDR3 size: 13 residues. Germline V gene sequence: CDR1 LNHDA, CDR2 SQIVND (reference sequence). Trimming shortened V by 4 bases and J by 5 bases, and 11 bases separated the two germline ends. The CDR3 sequence: CASSRGSWETQYF. In DNA, the CDR3 is TGTGCCAGTAGTAGGGGCTCATGGGAGACCCAGTACTTC.

The J gene is TRBJ1-1, the V gene TRBV10-3, with D maybe TRBD1 (5 bases). The CDR3 loop spans 12 amino acids. The ends were cut back, 4 bases at V and 5 bases at J, with 8 bases in the middle. Germline lookup yields CDR1 ENHRY and CDR2 SYGVKD. CDR3 amino acids: CAISGGGTEAFF. CDR3 DNA sequence: TGTGCCATCAGTGGGGGGGGTACTGAAGCTTTCTTT.

In its sample, this clone was seen once. This rearrangement joins TRBV19 to TRBJ1-6, with D possibly being TRBD1 (5 bases). Trimming removed 3 bases from V and 0 bases from J, with 15 bases in between. CDR3 size: 18 residues. Germline V CDR1 and CDR2: LNHDA, SQIVND (reference sequence). This CDR3 reads CASSIEGVPSSYNSPLHF. As DNA, the CDR3 is TGTGCCAGTAGTATCGAAGGGGTCCCAAGCTCCTATAATTCACCCCTCCACTTT.

The chain carries TRBV11-1 and TRBJ1-4; 10 nucleotides line up with TRBD1. Germline V lookup: CDR1 SGHAT, CDR2 FQDESV (reference sequence). This CDR3 region has 15 residues. With 5 bases clipped from V and 8 bases from J, the junction kept 8 bases outside the gene matches. CDR3 nucleotide sequence: TGTGCCAGCAGCAACCGGGACAGGGGTCGGGAAAAACTGTTTTTT. Protein product: CASSNRDRGREKLFF. Full variable domain (outside the CDR3, taken from reference TRBV11-1 and TRBJ1-4): EAEVAQSPRYKITEKSQAVAFWCDPISGHATLYWYRQILGQGPELLVQFQDESVVDDSQLPKDRFSAERLKGVDSTLKIQPAELGDSAMYLCASSNRDRGREKLFFGSGTQLSVL.